These 28 T cell receptor beta chains originate from one sample sequenced in a study of cytomegalovirus exposure and HLA in healthy donors. Amplification used 60 Vbeta primers and 13 Jbeta primers. Here immunoSEQ multiplex PCR was the method, and the copy in TCRdb shows in-frame clones only, minus some. The sample lists over 100,000 clones; 78% were seen once. Sequencing was performed on PBMCs. These receptors came from a woman aged 40-49 years in good health and CMV-seronegative.

This rearrangement joins TRBV9 to TRBJ2-1; the D is unclear. This CDR3 region has 14 residues. In germline, CDR1 is SGDLS, CDR2 YYNGEE. The germline V and J ends were trimmed by 7 bases and 7 bases, with 18 bases remaining between them. CDR3 sequence: CASATLEVENEQFF. CDR3 bases: TGTGCCAGCGCTACGCTAGAGGTAGAAAATGAGCAGTTCTTC.

The chain couples TRBV19 to TRBJ1-2; D gene ambiguous. The CDR3 covers 13 residues. The germline V and J ends were trimmed by 7 bases and 2 bases, with 11 bases remaining between them. From germline, CDR1 is LNHDA and CDR2 SQIVND (reference sequence). This chain's CDR3 is CASKLTRNYGYTF. Written as DNA, the CDR3 is TGTGCCAGTAAATTGACAAGGAACTATGGCTACACCTTC. Combining the CDR3 with reference TRBV19 and TRBJ1-2 gives the whole variable domain DGGITQSPKYLFRKEGQNVTLSCEQNLNHDAMYWYRQDPGQGLRLIYYSQIVNDFQKGDIAEGYSVSREKKESFPLTVTSAQKNPTAFYLCASKLTRNYGYTFGSGTRLTVV.

This clone showed up just a few times. The chain joins TRBV11-2 to TRBJ1-1, with 8 bases aligning to TRBD1. CDR3 length equals 16 residues. V gave up 5 bases and J gave up 1 base; unmatched junction bases: 9. Germline V gives CDR1 SGHAT, CDR2 FQNNGV. Written as DNA, the CDR3 is TGTGCCAGCAGCCCCACTCGGACAGGGAGGAACACTGAAGCTTTCTTT. It encodes CASSPTRTGRNTEAFF.

This chain uses TRBV7-2 with TRBJ2-3; 10 bases line up with TRBD2. The junction had 9 bases not matched to a gene; V was cut back by 2 bases and J by 1 base. The CDR3 is made up of 18 amino acids. Germline V CDR1 and CDR2: SGHTA, FQGNSA. This CDR3 is CASSLLAGVLAGTDTQYF. DNA for the CDR3: TGTGCCAGCAGCTTACTAGCGGGAGTGTTAGCCGGCACAGATACGCAGTATTTT.

This clone was counted a single time. This rearrangement joins TRBV7-9 to TRBJ2-2, with D perhaps matching TRBD1 (5 bases). Deletions cut 4 bases from V and 8 bases from J, with 20 bases between. Germline loops: CDR1 SEHNR, CDR2 FQNEAQ (reference sequence). This CDR3 has 16 residues. The CDR3 bases are TGTGCCAGCAGCTCCTCCAGGGCAAAGTTGGAGGGGGAGCTGTTTTTT. It codes for CASSSSRAKLEGELFF.

The genes are TRBV13 and TRBJ1-4, with D possibly matching TRBD1 (5 bases). Germline V gene lookup returns CDR1 PRHDT and CDR2 FYEKMQ (reference sequence). V was shortened by 4 bases and J by 4 bases, with 19 bases between the two germline ends. CDR3 length equals 17 residues. The CDR3 here is CASSSTGPGLINEKLFF. The DNA for the CDR3 is TGTGCCAGCAGCTCGACTGGACCGGGACTTATTAATGAAAAACTGTTTTTT.

V is TRBV6-5 and J is TRBJ2-2; D ambiguous. Trimming removed 2 bases from V and 4 bases from J, with 8 bases in between. The CDR3 contains 14 residues. CDR1 and CDR2 (germline): MNHEY, SVGAGI. The CDR3 is CASSYDSATGELFF. The CDR3 DNA reads TGTGCCAGCAGTTACGACTCGGCCACCGGGGAGCTGTTTTTT.

V is TRBV5-1 and J is TRBJ2-6, with D hard to call. Germline CDR1 reads SGHRS; CDR2 reads YFSETQ. The CDR3 length is 14 residues. V shed 5 bases and J shed 2 bases, with 8 bases lying between them. CDR3 region: CASSPTAGANVLTF. In DNA form, the CDR3 reads TGCGCCAGCAGTCCTACCGCTGGGGCCAACGTCCTGACTTTC.

For the CDR3, the DNA is TGTGCCAGCTCCTCTACCCTTCGGATGGAGGGCGATGAGCAGTTCTTC. Protein product: CASSSTLRMEGDEQFF. The rearrangement joins TRBV18 to TRBJ2-1, with TRBD2 as a possible D gene (6 bases). CDR3 length: 16 amino acids. The V gene's germline CDR1 is KGHSH and CDR2 LQKENI. Between the trimmed V and J ends, which lost 6 bases and 8 bases, there was a span of 23 bases.

CDR3 sequence reads: CASSLTSVDTQYF. CDR3 coding DNA: TGTGCCAGCAGCTTAACTAGCGTAGATACGCAGTATTTT. V and J are TRBV7-6 and TRBJ2-3, with 7 bases fitting TRBD2. The V and J ends lost 2 bases and 5 bases, in that order; junction bases with no gene match: 1. The CDR3 has 13 residues. Germline lookup yields CDR1 SGHVS and CDR2 FNYEAQ.

This clone was observed a handful of times. The chain is built from TRBV19 and TRBJ1-2; 9 nucleotides match TRBD1. The germline gives CDR1 LNHDA, CDR2 SQIVND (reference sequence). The V gene end was trimmed by 6 bases and the J gene end by 7 bases; junction bases not matched to a gene: 9. This CDR3 is 14 amino acids long. CDR3 sequence: CASSPGQGVSGYTF. CDR3 DNA: TGTGCCAGTAGCCCGGGACAGGGAGTTAGTGGCTACACCTTC.

This clone has more than one count but fewer than ten. The rearrangement uses TRBV6-1 and TRBJ1-1; D unclear. Germline CDR1 reads MNHNS; CDR2 reads SASEGT. V lost 0 bases to trimming and J lost 5 bases, with 16 bases between them. This CDR3 has 16 residues. The CDR3 region has the DNA TGTGCCAGCAGTGAAGCGCTTCGGGAGGGAAGGACTGAAGCTTTCTTT. Protein sequence: CASSEALREGRTEAFF.

This chain links TRBV6-1 with TRBJ2-2, with a weak D call TRBD1 (6 bases). The ends were cut back, 4 bases at V and 0 bases at J, with 12 bases in the middle. Looked up from germline, CDR1 is MNHNS and CDR2 is SASEGT. The CDR3 covers 16 residues. The CDR3 region is CASSAETGSNTGELFF. CDR3 nucleotide sequence: TGTGCCAGCAGTGCGGAAACAGGGTCGAACACCGGGGAGCTGTTTTTT.

This clone was counted a single time. The chain couples TRBV19 to TRBJ1-5, with unresolved D. Germline V CDR1 and CDR2: LNHDA, SQIVND (reference sequence). The V gene lost 5 bases and the J gene lost 0 bases, with 8 bases spanning the gap. The CDR3 sequence is 14 residues long. The CDR3: CASSLRSSNQPQHF. CDR3 coding DNA: TGTGCCAGTAGTCTCCGGTCTAGCAATCAGCCCCAGCATTTT.

The chain couples TRBV7-6 to TRBJ2-1, with 8 bases fitting TRBD2. Germline V gives CDR1 SGHVS, CDR2 FNYEAQ. Losses at the gene ends were 2 bases for V and 3 bases for J; bases not matched to a gene: 6. The CDR3 is made up of 16 amino acids. In nucleotides, the CDR3 is TGTGCCAGCAGCTTATCATCCGCGGGAGGCTACAATGAGCAGTTCTTC. As protein: CASSLSSAGGYNEQFF. Full variable domain (outside the CDR3, taken from reference TRBV7-6 and TRBJ2-1): GAGVSQSPRYKVTKRGQDVALRCDPISGHVSLYWYRQALGQGPEFLTYFNYEAQQDKSGLPNDRFSAERPEGSISTLTIQRTEQRDSAMYRCASSLSSAGGYNEQFFGPGTRLTVL.

The J gene is TRBJ1-3, the V gene TRBV5-8, with D perhaps matching TRBD1 (6 bases). This CDR3 has 14 residues. Trimming removed 4 bases at V and 7 bases at J, with 15 bases between. The germline CDR1 and CDR2 sequences are SGHTS and YDEGEE. The CDR3 DNA reads TGTGCCAGCAGCGCGAAGAGAACAGGGAACACCATATATTTT. This sequence encodes CASSAKRTGNTIYF.

V is TRBV25-1 and J is TRBJ1-2, with D tentatively TRBD1 (5 bases). Looked up from germline, CDR1 is MGHDK and CDR2 is SYGVNS. The CDR3 is 13 amino acids. Trimming stripped 3 bases from V and 5 bases from J, with 10 bases between. The CDR3 loop reads CASSDQGGYGYTF. The CDR3 DNA reads as TGTGCCAGCAGTGACCAGGGAGGTTATGGCTACACCTTC.

The CDR3 loop is CASSQMLQLYGYTF. CDR3 DNA sequence: TGCGCCAGCAGCCAAATGCTCCAGTTATATGGCTACACCTTC. The rearrangement joins TRBV4-3 to TRBJ1-2, with no clear D. V lost 2 bases, J lost 5 bases, and 12 bases lay in between. Germline loops: CDR1 LGHNA, CDR2 YSLEER. The length of the CDR3 is 14 residues.

The chain links TRBV12-5 to TRBJ2-7, with 9 bases fitting TRBD1. Germline trimming cut 8 bases from V and 3 bases from J; bases unmatched to any gene: 8. Looked up from germline, CDR1 is LGHNT and CDR2 is FRNRAP. The CDR3 is made up of 14 amino acids. The CDR3, as DNA: TGTGCTAGTAATTCTCGGACAGGGGTCTACGAGCAGTACTTC. This translates into CASNSRTGVYEQYF.

V usage is TRBV18 and J usage is TRBJ2-2, with D possibly TRBD2 on 5 matching bases. V dropped 8 bases and J dropped 2 bases, with 12 bases sitting between them. The V gene's germline CDR1 is KGHSH and CDR2 LQKENI. The CDR3 is 14 amino acids. The CDR3 DNA reads as TGTGCCAGCACGGACGGACTTAACACCGGGGAGCTGTTTTTT. Its protein product is CASTDGLNTGELFF.

This clone appeared a few times. The chain joins TRBV5-1 to TRBJ1-4; the D gene is possibly TRBD1 (5 bases). Germline assignment: CDR1 SGHRS and CDR2 YFSETQ. Trimming cost V 4 bases and J 2 bases, with 9 bases left between them. The CDR3 length is 14 residues. CDR3: CASSPGGTNEKLFF. Here the CDR3 DNA reads TGCGCCAGCAGCCCCGGGGGGACTAATGAAAAACTGTTTTTT. The full variable domain, completed using reference TRBV5-1 and TRBJ1-4, is KAGVTQTPRYLIKTRGQQVTLSCSPISGHRSVSWYQQTPGQGLQFLFEYFSETQRNKGNFPGRFSGRQFSNSRSEMNVSTLELGDSALYLCASSPGGTNEKLFFGSGTQLSVL.

This clone was counted a single time. The chain links TRBV14 to TRBJ1-1; D unresolved. The CDR3 has 13 amino acids. CDR1 SGHDN and CDR2 FVKESK come from the germline V gene. V was trimmed by 4 bases and J by 5 bases, leaving 11 bases between them. The CDR3 bases are TGTGCCAGCAGCCCAACGGACTGGACTGAAGCTTTCTTT. Its protein product is CASSPTDWTEAFF. Variable domain in full (rest from reference TRBV14 and TRBJ1-1): EAGVTQFPSHSVIEKGQTVTLRCDPISGHDNLYWYRRVMGKEIKFLLHFVKESKQDESGMPNNRFLAERTGGTYSTLKVQPAELEDSGVYFCASSPTDWTEAFFGQGTRLTVV.

The chain recombines TRBV28 with TRBJ2-1; D possibly corresponds to TRBD2 (5 bases). CDR3 size: 12 residues. Germline V gene sequence: CDR1 MDHEN, CDR2 SYDVKM. V lost 6 bases, J lost 3 bases, and 6 bases lay in between. CDR3: CASREVYNEQFF. The CDR3 bases are TGTGCCAGCAGGGAGGTCTACAATGAGCAGTTCTTC.

In its sample, this clone was seen a few times. The V gene is TRBV7-6, the J gene TRBJ2-1; 7 nucleotides align to TRBD2. From germline, CDR1 is SGHVS and CDR2 FNYEAQ. J gave up 3 bases and V 7 bases, and 9 bases lay outside the gene matches. The CDR3 extends over 15 amino acids. Here the CDR3 reads CASIPREGYYNEQFF. CDR3 nucleotide sequence: TGTGCCAGCATCCCTAGGGAGGGTTACTACAATGAGCAGTTCTTC. Supplemented by reference TRBV7-6 and TRBJ2-1, the full variable domain reads GAGVSQSPRYKVTKRGQDVALRCDPISGHVSLYWYRQALGQGPEFLTYFNYEAQQDKSGLPNDRFSAERPEGSISTLTIQRTEQRDSAMYRCASIPREGYYNEQFFGPGTRLTVL.

J is TRBJ1-1 and V is TRBV7-9; 11 bases map to TRBD1. Germline V gene lookup returns CDR1 SEHNR and CDR2 FQNEAQ (reference sequence). Losses at the gene ends were 5 bases for V and 4 bases for J; bases not matched to a gene: 3. CDR3 size: 14 residues. The CDR3 here is CASSPGTGGTEAFF. CDR3 DNA: TGTGCCAGCAGCCCCGGGACAGGGGGCACTGAAGCTTTCTTT.

This clone was counted a few times. The V gene is TRBV7-8, the J gene TRBJ2-7; 11 bases map to TRBD2. Germline lookup yields CDR1 SGHVS and CDR2 FQNEAQ. The CDR3 consists of 20 residues. The ends lost 5 bases at V and 4 bases at J; junction bases unmatched: 22. The CDR3, as DNA: TGTGCCAGCAGCCCAAAACGCCCCTGGGCTAGCGGGAGGCCTCCATACGAGCAGTACTTC. This sequence encodes CASSPKRPWASGRPPYEQYF.

This rearrangement joins TRBV7-9 to TRBJ2-5, with TRBD2 matching over 8 bases. Germline loops: CDR1 SEHNR, CDR2 FQNEAQ (reference sequence). V shed 5 bases, J shed 5 bases, and the junction held 13 bases outside the gene matches. The CDR3 runs to 16 residues. The CDR3 sequence: CASSRSGIPVRETQYF. CDR3 nucleotide sequence: TGTGCCAGCAGCCGTAGCGGGATCCCGGTCCGGGAGACCCAGTACTTC. The variable domain in full, with the rest retrieved from reference TRBV7-9 and TRBJ2-5, is DTGVSQNPRHKITKRGQNVTFRCDPISEHNRLYWYRQTLGQGPEFLTYFQNEAQLEKSRLLSDRFSAERPKGSFSTLEIQRTEQGDSAMYLCASSRSGIPVRETQYFGPGTRLLVL.

This chain uses TRBV6-6 with TRBJ2-5, with a weak D call TRBD1 (5 bases). CDR1 MNHNY and CDR2 SVGAGI come from the germline V gene (reference sequence). The CDR3 runs 13 residues. V gave up 6 bases and J gave up 3 bases, with 11 bases separating them. CDR3 coding DNA: TGTGCCAGCAGCCTCAGGGCGGAAGAGACCCAGTACTTC. Translation gives CASSLRAEETQYF.